This TCR beta chain was sequenced for a study of shared clonotypes between healthy human individuals. Measured with immunoSEQ multiplex PCR; TCRdb has only the in-frame clones, and not every one. The data hold approximately 2.1 million clones, with 85% to 95% observed a single time. Deletions cut 11 bases from V and 5 bases from J, with 19 bases between. The germline CDR1 and CDR2 sequences are MDHEN and SYDVKM. The CDR3 covers 13 residues. The V call is TRBV28, the J call TRBJ2-7; D is possibly TRBD1 (5 bases). Sample: naive CD4+ T cells from PBMCs. Subset defined: CD45RA+ positively selected. This sequence was found in a man aged 18 to 35 in good health. Some clones in this sample may be carry-over from other donors' samples. The CDR3 here is CAVAWGRPHEQYF. Here the CDR3 DNA reads TGTGCCGTCGCTTGGGGCCGACCCCACGAGCAGTACTTC.